This entry describes one T cell receptor beta chain. The data stem from a study of metastatic and nonmetastatic thyroid tumors. With MiXCR, TCRdb called clones anew from the PCR reads. The data hold 25,000 to 30,000 clones, with roughly 24% observed a single time. All patients reached thyroid surgery having received no treatment beforehand. The material sequenced was blood. The source is a female donor with papillary thyroid cancer or a benign thyroid nodule (not recorded which). Some clones in this sample may be carry-over from other donors' samples.

DNA for the CDR3: TGTGCCAGCATCCTCGGTACTAGCGGCAATGAGCAGTTCTTC. It codes for CASILGTSGNEQFF. This chain links TRBV11-2 with TRBJ2-1; 8 positions agree with TRBD2. CDR1 SGHAT and CDR2 FQNNGV come from the germline V gene. Trimming cost V 7 bases and J 6 bases; bases outside gene matches: 8. The CDR3 consists of 14 residues.